One and the same sample provided the 14 T cell receptor beta chains below, sequenced in a study of T cells in Graves' hyperthyroidism and ophthalmopathy (dated by TCRdb to about 2019). The library was built by means of multiplex PCR. Sequencing used an Illumina HiSeq 2000. The TCR beta CDR3 regions were amplified from RNA transcripts. A first-round RT-PCR of the TCR CDR3 used the HTBI primer set with the Qiagen OneStep RT-PCR kit. Through fastp at Q25 and MiXCR, TCRdb rebuilt clones from the public reads, retaining in-frame beta chains. Every entry covers one CDR3 protein and lists the most common genes and DNA from its rows. This sample comprises roughly 400,000 distinct CDR3 sequences, over 12% of them detected only once. The biggest ten clones account for 25% to 30% of the sample. The sequenced sample consisted of blood. The receptors were gathered from a man aged 50-60 years with Graves' ophthalmopathy.

Ten or more counts support this clonotype. The genes are TRBV20-1 and TRBJ2-1; 9 bases are shared with TRBD2. This CDR3 has 16 amino acids. Trimming took 5 bases from V and 7 from J; bases not matched to a gene: 15. Germline V gene data show CDR1 as DFQATT and CDR2 as SNEGSKA (reference sequence). CDR3 bases: TGCAGTGCTCAGGATGCCACAGCGGGAGGCGTAAATGAGCAGTTCTTC. Residues: CSAQDATAGGVNEQFF.

This clonotype was recorded many times. The chain is built from TRBV11-1 and TRBJ2-1, with TRBD2 matching over 11 bases. CDR3 size: 16 residues. CDR1 is SGHAT, CDR2 FQDESV, per germline (reference sequence). V gave up 4 bases and J gave up 4 bases; unmatched junction bases: 6. For the CDR3, the DNA is TGTGCCAGCAGCTCCCAGGGACTAGCGGTTTACAATGAGCAGTTCTTC. Protein: CASSSQGLAVYNEQFF. The complete variable domain, with remaining parts taken from reference TRBV11-1 and TRBJ2-1, reads EAEVAQSPRYKITEKSQAVAFWCDPISGHATLYWYRQILGQGPELLVQFQDESVVDDSQLPKDRFSAERLKGVDSTLKIQPAELGDSAMYLCASSSQGLAVYNEQFFGPGTRLTVL.

The rearrangement uses TRBV3-1 and TRBJ2-1, with 9 bases fitting TRBD1. The CDR3 has 15 residues. In germline, CDR1 is LGHDT, CDR2 YNNKEL (reference sequence). After removal of 4 bases from V and 5 bases from J, the junction contained 6 bases not matched to a gene. Here the CDR3 DNA reads TGTGCCAGCAGCCTCGGGACAGGGTCCCACAATGAGCAGTTCTTC. As protein: CASSLGTGSHNEQFF.

This clonotype was counted at least ten times. This rearrangement joins TRBV5-6 to TRBJ2-1; 8 bases fit TRBD2. Germline V gene sequence: CDR1 SGHDT, CDR2 YYEEEE. V shed 1 base and J 10 bases; nucleotides not matched to a gene: 13. The CDR3 spans 16 residues. In DNA form, the CDR3 reads TGTGCCAGCAGCTTGTGGCGGCGGGAGGTTGATGGGGAGCAGTTCTTC. Translated: CASSLWRREVDGEQFF. The complete variable domain, with remaining parts taken from reference TRBV5-6 and TRBJ2-1, reads DAGVTQSPTHLIKTRGQQVTLRCSPKSGHDTVSWYQQALGQGPQFIFQYYEEEERQRGNFPDRFSGHQFPNYSSELNVNALLLGDSALYLCASSLWRREVDGEQFFGPGTRLTVL.

This sequence joins TRBV10-1 and TRBJ2-3; 11 bases match TRBD1. With 0 bases clipped from V and 8 bases from J, the junction kept 7 bases outside the gene matches. CDR3 length: 16 amino acids. Germline CDR1 reads WNHNN; CDR2 reads SYGVQD (reference sequence). CDR3 residues: CASSESGQGATATQYF. The CDR3 DNA sequence: TGCGCCAGCAGTGAGTCTGGACAGGGGGCGACCGCTACGCAGTATTTT.

This clonotype has a count of ten or more. The chain combines TRBV3-1 with TRBJ2-2; 12 bases fit TRBD1. Germline CDR1 is LGHDT and CDR2 is YNNKEL (reference sequence). The CDR3 extends over 16 amino acids. J lost 2 bases, V lost 4 bases, and 2 bases had no gene match. The DNA of the CDR3 is TGTGCCAGCAGCCTAGGGACAGGGGGCAACACCGGGGAGCTGTTTTTT. As protein: CASSLGTGGNTGELFF.

This clonotype was seen more than once but under ten times. The chain has TRBV20-1 and TRBJ2-2; the D is unclear. The V gene lost 5 bases and the J gene lost 0 bases, with 10 bases spanning the gap. The germline CDR1 and CDR2 sequences are DFQATT and SNEGSKA (reference sequence). The CDR3 extends over 14 amino acids. The CDR3 DNA reads TGCAGTGCTGCCCAAGCACCGAACACCGGGGAGCTGTTTTTT. It yields the protein CSAAQAPNTGELFF.

Many counts were recorded for this clonotype. This rearrangement joins TRBV2 to TRBJ2-5, with D perhaps matching TRBD1 (5 bases). This CDR3 region has 16 residues. Germline V gene data show CDR1 as SNHLY and CDR2 as FYNNEI. V was cut by 0 bases and J by 4 bases, with 15 bases left in between. This chain's CDR3 is CASSEAHGRALETQYF. The CDR3, as DNA: TGTGCCAGCAGTGAAGCGCACGGCAGGGCACTAGAGACCCAGTACTTC.

This clonotype appeared many times. This chain uses TRBV11-2 with TRBJ2-7; maybe TRBD1 (6 bases). CDR3 size: 15 residues. Trimming left V 2 bases short and J 0 bases short, with 11 bases between. CDR1 is SGHAT, CDR2 FQNNGV, per germline. The DNA for the CDR3 is TGTGCCAGCAGCTTAAATCGGGACAACTCCTACGAGCAGTACTTC. Protein: CASSLNRDNSYEQYF. The full variable domain, with the rest looked up from reference TRBV11-2 and TRBJ2-7, is EAGVAQSPRYKIIEKRQSVAFWCNPISGHATLYWYQQILGQGPKLLIQFQNNGVVDDSQLPKDRFSAERLKGVDSTLKIQPAKLEDSAVYLCASSLNRDNSYEQYFGPGTRLTVT.

This clonotype was detected many times. V is TRBV4-1 and J is TRBJ2-7; D ambiguous. V lost 1 base, J lost 7 bases, and 11 bases lay in between. The CDR3 extends over 13 amino acids. Per the germline V gene, CDR1 is MGHRA and CDR2 is YSYEKL. The CDR3 sequence: CASSQGIVGEQYF. The CDR3 DNA sequence: TGCGCCAGCAGCCAAGGGATCGTAGGTGAGCAGTACTTC.

This clonotype was counted many times. CDR3 in amino acids: CASSQNRRQGSSSEQFF. The CDR3, as DNA: TGTGCCAGCAGCCAAAACCGTAGACAGGGATCAAGCAGCGAGCAGTTCTTC. J is TRBJ2-1 and V is TRBV7-8; 7 bases are a match to TRBD1. Unmatched junction bases numbered 20, after V lost 5 bases and J lost 10 bases. Germline loops: CDR1 SGHVS, CDR2 FQNEAQ. This CDR3 spans 17 amino acids.

This clonotype was recorded at least ten times. V is TRBV12-3 or TRBV12-4 and J is TRBJ2-3; D might be TRBD2 (5 bases). This CDR3 is built from 15 residues. The V end lost 6 bases, the J end lost 3 bases, and 16 bases lay between the germline ends. This chain's CDR3 is CASRRPGVATDTQYF. DNA for the CDR3: TGTGCCAGCAGACGCCCTGGGGTAGCGACAGATACGCAGTATTTT.

A note on this clonotype: Being one base from a much bigger clone, this may be a read error. This chain joins TRBV20-1 and TRBJ2-7, with D perhaps TRBD2 (6 bases). Trimming took off 0 bases at V and 7 bases at J, with 16 bases between the two ends. Per the germline V gene, CDR1 is DFQATT and CDR2 is SNEGSKA (reference sequence). This CDR3 contains 14 residues. CDR3 amino acids: CSAREGWTINEQYF. DNA for the CDR3: TGCAGTGCTAGAGAAGGTTGGACTATCAATGAGCAGTACTTC.

V and J are TRBV11-3 and TRBJ2-1, with D maybe TRBD2 (5 bases). CDR3 length: 15 residues. Per germline, CDR1 SGHNT and CDR2 YENEEA. Trimming removed 5 bases at V and 5 bases at J, with 16 bases between. CDR3 sequence (DNA): TGTGCCAGCAGCCGCGGGTCTACAAACGACAATGAGCAGTTCTTC. Translating it yields CASSRGSTNDNEQFF.